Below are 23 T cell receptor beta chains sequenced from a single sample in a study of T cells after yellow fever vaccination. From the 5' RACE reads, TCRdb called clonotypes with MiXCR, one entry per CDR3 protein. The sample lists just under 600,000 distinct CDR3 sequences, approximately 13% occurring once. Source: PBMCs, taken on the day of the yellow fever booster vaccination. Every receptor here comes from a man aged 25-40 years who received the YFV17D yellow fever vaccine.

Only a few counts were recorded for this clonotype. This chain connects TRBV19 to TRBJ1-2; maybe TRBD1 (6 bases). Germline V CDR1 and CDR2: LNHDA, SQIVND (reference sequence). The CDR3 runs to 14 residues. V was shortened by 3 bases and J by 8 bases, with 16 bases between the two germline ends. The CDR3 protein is CASSIPGGSGGYTF. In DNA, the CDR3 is TGTGCCAGTAGTATCCCCGGGGGCAGTGGGGGCTACACCTTC.

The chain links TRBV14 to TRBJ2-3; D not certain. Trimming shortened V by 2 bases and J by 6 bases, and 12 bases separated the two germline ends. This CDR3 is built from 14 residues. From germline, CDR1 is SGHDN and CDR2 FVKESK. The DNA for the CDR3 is TGTGCCAGCAGCCAACTGGGTACCCGGGATACGCAGTATTTT. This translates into CASSQLGTRDTQYF.

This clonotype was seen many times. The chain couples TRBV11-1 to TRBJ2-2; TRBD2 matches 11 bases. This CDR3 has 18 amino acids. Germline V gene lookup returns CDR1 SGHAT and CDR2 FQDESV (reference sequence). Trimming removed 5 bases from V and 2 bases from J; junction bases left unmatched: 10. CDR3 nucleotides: TGTGCCAGCAGCCAACATAGCGGGAGGGCCTTAAACACCGGGGAGCTGTTTTTT. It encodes CASSQHSGRALNTGELFF.

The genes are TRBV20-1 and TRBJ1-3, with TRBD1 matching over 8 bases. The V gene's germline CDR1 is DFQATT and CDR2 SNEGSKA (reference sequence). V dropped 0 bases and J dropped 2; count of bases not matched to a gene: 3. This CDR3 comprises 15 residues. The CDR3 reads CSARDKDRAGNTIYF. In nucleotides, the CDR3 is TGCAGTGCTAGAGATAAGGACAGGGCTGGAAACACCATATATTTT.

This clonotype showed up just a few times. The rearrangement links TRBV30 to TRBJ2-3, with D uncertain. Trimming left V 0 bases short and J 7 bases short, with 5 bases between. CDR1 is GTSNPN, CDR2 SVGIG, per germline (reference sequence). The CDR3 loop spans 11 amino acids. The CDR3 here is CAWSVDHTQYF. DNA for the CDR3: TGTGCCTGGAGTGTAGACCATACGCAGTATTTT.

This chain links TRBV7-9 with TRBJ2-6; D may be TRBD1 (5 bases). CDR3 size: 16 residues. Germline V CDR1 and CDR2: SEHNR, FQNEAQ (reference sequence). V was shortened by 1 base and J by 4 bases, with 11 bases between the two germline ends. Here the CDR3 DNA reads TGTGCCAGCAGCTTAGACACAGGAGCCGGGGCCAACGTCCTGACTTTC. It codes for CASSLDTGAGANVLTF.

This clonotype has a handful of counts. This CDR3 is CASSEREPNTGELFF. The CDR3 DNA is TGTGCCAGCAGCGAGCGGGAGCCCAACACCGGGGAGCTGTTTTTT. The rearrangement uses TRBV7-9 and TRBJ2-2; 8 nucleotides match TRBD2. V was pared by 5 bases and J by 2 bases, with 4 bases of the junction left unmatched. Germline values: CDR1 SEHNR, CDR2 FQNEAQ (reference sequence). CDR3 length: 15 residues.

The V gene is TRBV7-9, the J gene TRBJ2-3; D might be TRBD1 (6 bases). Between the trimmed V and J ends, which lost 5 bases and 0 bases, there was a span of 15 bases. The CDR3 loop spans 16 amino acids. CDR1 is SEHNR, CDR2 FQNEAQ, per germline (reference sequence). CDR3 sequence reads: CASSPKTGASTDTQYF. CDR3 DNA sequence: TGTGCCAGCAGCCCAAAGACAGGAGCTAGCACAGATACGCAGTATTTT.

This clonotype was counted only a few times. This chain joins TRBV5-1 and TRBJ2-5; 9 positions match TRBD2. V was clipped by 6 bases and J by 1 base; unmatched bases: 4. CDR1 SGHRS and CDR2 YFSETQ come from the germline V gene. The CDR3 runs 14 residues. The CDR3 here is CASKASGIQETQYF. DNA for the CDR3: TGCGCCAGCAAGGCTAGCGGGATCCAAGAGACCCAGTACTTC. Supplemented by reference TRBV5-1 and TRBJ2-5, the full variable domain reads KAGVTQTPRYLIKTRGQQVTLSCSPISGHRSVSWYQQTPGQGLQFLFEYFSETQRNKGNFPGRFSGRQFSNSRSEMNVSTLELGDSALYLCASKASGIQETQYFGPGTRLLVL.

CDR3 sequence: CASSQEPVRTGSTDTQYF. The CDR3 DNA reads TGCGCCAGCAGCCAAGAACCGGTCCGGACAGGGAGCACAGATACGCAGTATTTT. This chain uses TRBV4-3 with TRBJ2-3, with 8 bases matching TRBD1. The CDR3 contains 18 residues. Per germline, CDR1 LGHNA and CDR2 YSLEER. V lost 0 bases and J lost 0; bases outside the gene matches: 8.

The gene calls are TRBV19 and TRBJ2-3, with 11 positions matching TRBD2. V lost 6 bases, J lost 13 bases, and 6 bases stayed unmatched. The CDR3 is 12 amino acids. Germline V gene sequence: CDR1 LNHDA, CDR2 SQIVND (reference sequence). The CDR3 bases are TGTGCCAGTAGGCTACCGGGACTAGCGGAGTATTTT. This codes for CASRLPGLAEYF.

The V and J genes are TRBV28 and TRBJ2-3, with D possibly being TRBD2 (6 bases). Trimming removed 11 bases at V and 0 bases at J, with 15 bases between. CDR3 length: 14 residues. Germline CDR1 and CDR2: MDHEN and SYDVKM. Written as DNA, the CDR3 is TGTGCCGGGGGGAGCGGTTCTAGCACAGATACGCAGTATTTT. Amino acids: CAGGSGSSTDTQYF.

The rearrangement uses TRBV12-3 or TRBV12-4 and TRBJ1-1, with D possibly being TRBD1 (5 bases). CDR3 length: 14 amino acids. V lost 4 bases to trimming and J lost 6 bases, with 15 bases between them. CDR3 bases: TGTGCCAGCAGTTCCCGGGACCGGAGGCCTGAAGCTTTCTTT. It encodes CASSSRDRRPEAFF.

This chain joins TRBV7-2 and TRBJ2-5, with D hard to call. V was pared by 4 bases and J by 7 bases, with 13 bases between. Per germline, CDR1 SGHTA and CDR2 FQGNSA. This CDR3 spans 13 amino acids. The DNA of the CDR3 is TGTGCCAGCAGCTCCGAAGTGGCAGGGACCCAGTACTTC. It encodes CASSSEVAGTQYF.

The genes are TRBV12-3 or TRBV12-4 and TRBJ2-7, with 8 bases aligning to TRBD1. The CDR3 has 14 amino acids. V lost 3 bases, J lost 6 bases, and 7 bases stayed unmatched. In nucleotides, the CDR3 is TGTGCCAGCAGTTTTGTGCAGGGGGCGGTCGAGCAGTACTTC. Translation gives CASSFVQGAVEQYF.

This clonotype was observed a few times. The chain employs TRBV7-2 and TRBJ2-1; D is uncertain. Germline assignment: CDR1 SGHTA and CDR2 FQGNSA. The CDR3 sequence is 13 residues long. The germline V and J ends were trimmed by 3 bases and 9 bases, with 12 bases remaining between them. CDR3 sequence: CASSFYESGEQFF. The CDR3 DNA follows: TGTGCCAGCAGCTTCTACGAGTCGGGTGAGCAGTTCTTC.

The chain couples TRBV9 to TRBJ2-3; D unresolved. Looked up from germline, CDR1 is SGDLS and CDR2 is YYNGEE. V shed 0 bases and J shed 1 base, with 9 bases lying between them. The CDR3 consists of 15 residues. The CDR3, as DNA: TGTGCCAGCAGCGTAGGTAGTTCTGGCACAGATACGCAGTATTTT. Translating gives CASSVGSSGTDTQYF. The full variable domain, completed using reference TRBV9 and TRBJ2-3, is DSGVTQTPKHLITATGQRVTLRCSPRSGDLSVYWYQQSLDQGLQFLIQYYNGEERAKGNILERFSAQQFPDLHSELNLSSLELGDSALYFCASSVGSSGTDTQYFGPGTRLTVL.

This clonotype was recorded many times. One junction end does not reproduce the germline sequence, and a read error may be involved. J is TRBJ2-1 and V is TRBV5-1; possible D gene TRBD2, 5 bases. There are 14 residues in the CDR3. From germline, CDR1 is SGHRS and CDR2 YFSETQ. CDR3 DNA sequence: TGTGCCAGCAGCTTAGAGACTACCTACAATGAGCAGTTCTTC. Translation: CASSLETTYNEQFF.

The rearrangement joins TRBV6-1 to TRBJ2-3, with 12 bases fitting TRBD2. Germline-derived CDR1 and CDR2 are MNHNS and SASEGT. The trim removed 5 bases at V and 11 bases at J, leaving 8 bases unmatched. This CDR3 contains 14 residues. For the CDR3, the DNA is TGTGCCAGCAGTCCTACCCTAGCGGGAGGGATGCAGTATTTT. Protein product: CASSPTLAGGMQYF.

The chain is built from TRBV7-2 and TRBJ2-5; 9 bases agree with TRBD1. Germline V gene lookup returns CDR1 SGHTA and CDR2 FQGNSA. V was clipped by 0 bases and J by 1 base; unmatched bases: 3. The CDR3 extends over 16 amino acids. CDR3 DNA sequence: TGTGCCAGCAGCTTAGCTTCGGGACAGGGCCAAGAGACCCAGTACTTC. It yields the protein CASSLASGQGQETQYF. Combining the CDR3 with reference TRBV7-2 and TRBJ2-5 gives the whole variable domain GAGVSQSPSNKVTEKGKDVELRCDPISGHTALYWYRQSLGQGLEFLIYFQGNSAPDKSGLPSDRFSAERTGGSVSTLTIQRTQQEDSAVYLCASSLASGQGQETQYFGPGTRLLVL.

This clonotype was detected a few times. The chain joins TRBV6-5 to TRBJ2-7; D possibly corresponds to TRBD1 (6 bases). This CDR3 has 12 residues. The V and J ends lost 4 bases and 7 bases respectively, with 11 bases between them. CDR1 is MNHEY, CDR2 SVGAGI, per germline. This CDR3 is CASSSPGVEQYF. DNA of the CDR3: TGTGCCAGCAGTTCTCCAGGGGTTGAGCAGTACTTC.

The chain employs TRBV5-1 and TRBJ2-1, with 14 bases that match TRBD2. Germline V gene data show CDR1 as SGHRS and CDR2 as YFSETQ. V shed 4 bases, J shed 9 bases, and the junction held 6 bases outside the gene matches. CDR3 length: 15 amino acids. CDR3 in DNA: TGCGCCAGCAGCATAGGGACTAGCGGGAGTAGTGAGCAGTTCTTC. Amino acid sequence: CASSIGTSGSSEQFF. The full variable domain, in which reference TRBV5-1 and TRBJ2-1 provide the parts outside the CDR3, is KAGVTQTPRYLIKTRGQQVTLSCSPISGHRSVSWYQQTPGQGLQFLFEYFSETQRNKGNFPGRFSGRQFSNSRSEMNVSTLELGDSALYLCASSIGTSGSSEQFFGPGTRLTVL.

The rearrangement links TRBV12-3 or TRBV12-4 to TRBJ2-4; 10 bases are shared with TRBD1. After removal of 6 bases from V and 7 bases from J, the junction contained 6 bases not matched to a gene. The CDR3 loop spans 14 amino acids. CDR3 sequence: CASSPTGGTNIQYF. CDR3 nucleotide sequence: TGTGCCAGCAGCCCGACAGGGGGCACGAACATTCAGTACTTC.